The 27 T cell receptor beta chains below were found in one sample sequenced in a study of blood T cell repertoires in COVID-19. Clones were sequenced by immunoSEQ multiplex PCR, and TCRdb holds only the in-frame ones, with some missing. The sample has about 99,000 clones, 65% to 90% seen once. Sequenced material: peripheral blood. The source of these receptors is a man aged 55 to 70 with acute or convalescent COVID-19.

This sequence joins TRBV19 and TRBJ1-1, with 9 bases fitting TRBD1. After removal of 5 bases from V and 2 bases from J, the junction contained 9 bases not matched to a gene. The CDR3 totals 16 residues. The germline gives CDR1 LNHDA, CDR2 SQIVND (reference sequence). The CDR3 sequence: CASSVPGQGPNTEAFF. As DNA, the CDR3 is TGTGCCAGTAGTGTCCCGGGACAGGGACCCAACACTGAAGCTTTCTTT. Based on the CDR3 plus reference TRBV19 and TRBJ1-1, the full variable domain is DGGITQSPKYLFRKEGQNVTLSCEQNLNHDAMYWYRQDPGQGLRLIYYSQIVNDFQKGDIAEGYSVSREKKESFPLTVTSAQKNPTAFYLCASSVPGQGPNTEAFFGQGTRLTVV.

The chain has TRBV6-5 and TRBJ2-2; no firm D call. This CDR3 is 14 amino acids long. Trimming stripped 5 bases from V and 4 bases from J, with 11 bases between. Germline V gene lookup returns CDR1 MNHEY and CDR2 SVGAGI. The CDR3 spells CASSPLGITGELFF. DNA for the CDR3: TGTGCCAGCAGTCCACTTGGTATCACCGGGGAGCTGTTTTTT.

The V gene is TRBV10-3, the J gene TRBJ2-7; D is perhaps TRBD2 (5 bases). The V and J ends lost 7 bases and 6 bases respectively, with 22 bases between them. Germline V CDR1 and CDR2: ENHRY, SYGVKD. This CDR3 is built from 15 residues. In DNA, the CDR3 is TGTGCCATCATGGGGAAGGGCAGCGGCGTGTTCGAGCAGTACTTC. This translates into CAIMGKGSGVFEQYF.

The chain has TRBV18 and TRBJ2-7; TRBD2 matches at 9 bases. The CDR3 length is 17 residues. The germline V gene encodes CDR1 KGHSH and CDR2 LQKENI. After removal of 3 bases from V and 3 bases from J, the junction contained 12 bases not matched to a gene. DNA for the CDR3: TGTGCCAGCTCACCGGGGCGGGGGGGCCTAGTTGGCTACGAGCAGTACTTC. This sequence encodes CASSPGRGGLVGYEQYF.

The chain has TRBV30 and TRBJ1-6; 7 bases align to TRBD1. V dropped 0 bases and J dropped 7; count of bases not matched to a gene: 3. CDR1 is GTSNPN and CDR2 is SVGIG in the germline V gene (reference sequence). This CDR3 is built from 14 residues. CDR3 coding DNA: TGTGCCTGGAGTGTACAGGGGTGGAATTCACCCCTCCACTTT. This gives the protein CAWSVQGWNSPLHF.

This chain uses TRBV28 with TRBJ1-1; no clear D. Germline CDR1 and CDR2: MDHEN and SYDVKM. This CDR3 is built from 12 residues. V lost 2 bases and J lost 1, with 2 bases in between. This CDR3 reads CASSLQNTEAFF. The CDR3 bases are TGTGCCAGCAGTTTACAGAACACTGAAGCTTTCTTT.

The V gene is TRBV10-3, the J gene TRBJ2-7; 9 positions match TRBD1. J lost 5 bases, V lost 8 bases, and 7 bases had no gene match. The CDR3 sequence is 13 residues long. The germline gives CDR1 ENHRY, CDR2 SYGVKD. In DNA, the CDR3 is TGTGCCATCGGGGGTGGACAGGGGAACGAGCAGTACTTC. Its protein product is CAIGGGQGNEQYF.

The chain employs TRBV6-5 and TRBJ1-2, with 8 nucleotides matching TRBD1. V was pared by 5 bases and J by 6 bases, with 8 bases of the junction left unmatched. The CDR3 is 14 amino acids. Germline V gives CDR1 MNHEY, CDR2 SVGAGI. The CDR3 sequence: CASSTLDRGNGYTF. CDR3 nucleotide sequence: TGTGCCAGCAGTACCCTCGACAGGGGAAATGGCTACACCTTC.

The chain has TRBV2 and TRBJ1-1, with D maybe TRBD1 (5 bases). Germline V gene data show CDR1 as SNHLY and CDR2 as FYNNEI. This CDR3 contains 15 residues. V lost 3 bases, J lost 2 bases, and 13 bases lay in between. The CDR3 region is CASSELGQGNTEAFF. The DNA for the CDR3 is TGTGCCAGCAGTGAGCTGGGTCAGGGAAACACTGAAGCTTTCTTT.

For the CDR3, the DNA is TGTGCCAGCAGCCCCTACGCGCGGGGGACAAATTCACCCCTCCACTTT. It specifies CASSPYARGTNSPLHF. This chain links TRBV3-1 (or the pseudogene TRBV3-2) with TRBJ1-6, with D perhaps TRBD1 (6 bases). Trimming took off 4 bases at V and 7 bases at J, with 17 bases between the two ends. This CDR3 has 16 amino acids. Germline V gene data show CDR1 as LGHDT and CDR2 as YNNKEL (reference sequence).

The rearrangement joins TRBV7-2 to TRBJ2-7; the D gene is possibly TRBD1 (6 bases). CDR3 length: 13 amino acids. Germline CDR1 and CDR2: SGHTA and FQGNSA. Between the trimmed V and J ends, which lost 5 bases and 1 base, there was a span of 9 bases. DNA for the CDR3: TGTGCCAGCAGCCCGACAGGTTCCTACGAGCAGTACTTC. As protein: CASSPTGSYEQYF.

CDR3 coding DNA: TGTGCCAGCACAAGGGTACAGGTGGCACTAGGCTACACCTTC. Translation: CASTRVQVALGYTF. The V gene is TRBV5-8, the J gene TRBJ1-2; D may be TRBD1 (5 bases). This CDR3 is built from 14 residues. CDR1 and CDR2 from the germline V gene are SGHTS and YDEGEE. V shed 6 bases and J shed 8 bases, with 20 bases lying between them.

This clone was picked up a small number of times. The chain recombines TRBV19 with TRBJ1-5, with D unresolved. The CDR3 spans 16 residues. V gave up 3 bases and J gave up 6 bases, with 18 bases separating them. CDR1 LNHDA and CDR2 SQIVND come from the germline V gene (reference sequence). CDR3 DNA: TGTGCCAGTAGTATTTTGGCGTTCCCGGGGAGTCAGCCCCAGCATTTT. This translates into CASSILAFPGSQPQHF.

Note on this clone: One end of the junction fails to match germline, which may point to a read error. V and J are TRBV3-1 (or the pseudogene TRBV3-2) and TRBJ1-2, with a tentative D call TRBD1 (6 bases). The CDR3 has 16 amino acids. Germline CDR1 is LGHDT and CDR2 is YNNKEL (reference sequence). In DNA, the CDR3 is TGTGCCAGCACCCAACAAAGGGGGGGACGCAACTATGGCTACACCTTC. Residues: CASTQQRGGRNYGYTF.

The V call is TRBV29-1, the J call TRBJ2-7; a weak D match, TRBD2 (6 bases). The V end was cut by 5 bases, the J end by 1 base, with 15 bases between. CDR1 and CDR2 (germline): SQVTM, ANQGSEA. The CDR3 contains 14 residues. This chain's CDR3 is CSVSFLASSYEQYF. CDR3 DNA sequence: TGCAGCGTTAGCTTCCTAGCGAGTTCCTACGAGCAGTACTTC.

This rearrangement joins TRBV7-3 to TRBJ2-1; D gene ambiguous. CDR1 and CDR2 (germline): SGHTA, FQGTGA. The CDR3 length is 15 residues. V lost 1 base to trimming and J lost 0 bases, with 7 bases between them. The CDR3 loop is CASSLSGNSYNEQFF. For the CDR3, the DNA is TGTGCCAGCAGCTTAAGTGGCAACTCCTACAATGAGCAGTTCTTC. The complete variable domain, with remaining parts taken from reference TRBV7-3 and TRBJ2-1, reads GAGVSQTPSNKVTEKGKYVELRCDPISGHTALYWYRQSLGQGPEFLIYFQGTGAADDSGLPNDRFFAVRPEGSVSTLKIQRTERGDSAVYLCASSLSGNSYNEQFFGPGTRLTVL.

This chain links TRBV5-4 with TRBJ2-3, with 8 bases identical to TRBD1. CDR1 is SGHNT and CDR2 is YYREEE in the germline V gene (reference sequence). CDR3 size: 13 residues. Trimming took 7 bases from V and 3 from J; bases not matched to a gene: 4. CDR3 loop: CASRQGTTDTQYF. CDR3 coding DNA: TGTGCCAGCCGACAGGGGACTACAGATACGCAGTATTTT.

This chain connects TRBV6-4 to TRBJ2-1; 8 bases align to TRBD2. The germline V gene has CDR1 MRHNA and CDR2 SNTAGT. This CDR3 comprises 13 residues. The V and J ends lost 3 bases and 8 bases, in that order; junction bases with no gene match: 3. In DNA form, the CDR3 reads TGTGCCAGCAGTGAGAGCGGGAGTGATGAGCAGTTCTTC. It is translated as CASSESGSDEQFF.

The gene calls are TRBV11-2 and TRBJ2-2; 8 nucleotides align to TRBD2. V lost 5 bases, J lost 0 bases, and 11 bases stayed unmatched. There are 18 residues in the CDR3. Germline V gene lookup returns CDR1 SGHAT and CDR2 FQNNGV. The CDR3 sequence: CASSTVFGGGTNTGELFF. The CDR3 DNA follows: TGTGCCAGCAGCACCGTCTTTGGCGGGGGGACGAACACCGGGGAGCTGTTTTTT. Full variable domain (outside the CDR3, taken from reference TRBV11-2 and TRBJ2-2): EAGVAQSPRYKIIEKRQSVAFWCNPISGHATLYWYQQILGQGPKLLIQFQNNGVVDDSQLPKDRFSAERLKGVDSTLKIQPAKLEDSAVYLCASSTVFGGGTNTGELFFGEGSRLTVL.

This chain joins TRBV23-1 and TRBJ2-7; D call uncertain. TRBV23-1 falls under the ORF class, with uncertain function. This CDR3 is 12 amino acids long. Trimming pared 4 bases from V and 6 bases from J, leaving 10 bases between. The CDR3 nucleotides are TGCGCCAGCAGTCCCCCCCCGTCCGAGCAGTACTTC. This gives the protein CASSPPPSEQYF.

CDR3 coding DNA: TGTGCCACCAGTGATTTGGCGGGCGGATACAATGAGCAGTTCTTC. Translating gives CATSDLAGGYNEQFF. The V call is TRBV24-1, the J call TRBJ2-1; D possibly corresponds to TRBD2 (5 bases). CDR1 is KGHDR, CDR2 SFDVKD, per germline. This CDR3 comprises 15 residues. The V end lost 0 bases, the J end lost 4 bases, and 9 bases lay between the germline ends.

This clone has more than one count but fewer than ten. The chain has TRBV2 and TRBJ2-2; 9 nucleotides agree with TRBD2. Trimming removed 7 bases from V and 6 bases from J; junction bases left unmatched: 6. The CDR3 length is 14 residues. The germline CDR1 and CDR2 sequences are SNHLY and FYNNEI. The CDR3 DNA reads TGTGCCAGCAAAGCGGGAGGCATCGCCGGGGAGCTGTTTTTT. Encoded protein: CASKAGGIAGELFF.

This clone was recorded a few times. The CDR3 DNA reads as TGCGCCAGCAGCCAAGATCGGGAAACGTACGAGCAGTACTTC. Translating it yields CASSQDRETYEQYF. The rearrangement uses TRBV4-3 and TRBJ2-7; possible D gene TRBD2, 5 bases. CDR1 and CDR2 from the germline V gene are LGHNA and YSLEER. Trimming took 0 bases from V and 4 from J, leaving 10 bases between them. The CDR3 has 14 residues.

This clone has just one count. V and J are TRBV5-4 and TRBJ1-1; perhaps TRBD1 as D (5 bases). The CDR3 covers 13 residues. Germline values: CDR1 SGHNT, CDR2 YYREEE (reference sequence). V shed 0 bases and J shed 6 bases, with 9 bases lying between them. CDR3 sequence reads: CASSLGGRPEAFF. Written as DNA, the CDR3 is TGTGCCAGCAGCTTGGGGGGGAGGCCTGAAGCTTTCTTT. Complete variable domain (other parts from reference TRBV5-4 and TRBJ1-1): ETGVTQSPTHLIKTRGQQVTLRCSSQSGHNTVSWYQQALGQGPQFIFQYYREEENGRGNFPPRFSGLQFPNYSSELNVNALELDDSALYLCASSLGGRPEAFFGQGTRLTVV.

This clone was observed a few times. The chain is built from TRBV4-2 and TRBJ2-1; 9 bases are shared with TRBD2. Germline V CDR1 and CDR2: LGHNA, YNFKEQ. The J segment lost 10 bases and the V segment lost 0 bases, leaving 10 bases of the junction unmatched. This CDR3 has 16 residues. CDR3 amino acids: CASSQDVAGALGEQFF. The CDR3 DNA reads as TGTGCCAGCAGCCAAGACGTAGCGGGGGCCCTTGGAGAGCAGTTCTTC.

This chain connects TRBV5-4 to TRBJ2-7, with 10 positions matching TRBD2. The germline gives CDR1 SGHNT, CDR2 YYREEE (reference sequence). This CDR3 contains 15 residues. The V and J ends lost 0 bases and 1 base, in that order; junction bases with no gene match: 1. CDR3 sequence: CASSLVAGGSYEQYF. DNA of the CDR3: TGTGCCAGCAGCTTGGTAGCGGGGGGTTCCTACGAGCAGTACTTC.

The chain has TRBV15 and TRBJ2-7; D unclear. This CDR3 has 15 residues. Trimming left V 0 bases short and J 4 bases short, with 13 bases between. The germline gives CDR1 LNHNV, CDR2 YYDKDF (reference sequence). Here the CDR3 reads CATSRDRTLFYEQYF. In nucleotides, the CDR3 is TGTGCCACCAGCAGAGATCGTACATTATTTTACGAGCAGTACTTC.